This passage covers 14 T cell receptor beta chains from one sample sequenced in a study of blood T cell repertoires in COVID-19. Sequenced by immunoSEQ multiplex PCR; TCRdb stores in-frame clones only, minus some. The data show about 180,000 clones, with 70% to 90% seen just once and approximately 11% held by the top ten. Specimen: peripheral blood. These receptors were taken from a human donor with active or convalescent COVID-19. The donor label of this sample is uncertain.

The CDR3 nucleotides are TGTGCCAGCAGCCGACAAGCGGGCCCCTACGAGCAGTACTTC. This sequence encodes CASSRQAGPYEQYF. This chain uses TRBV5-8 with TRBJ2-7; D is possibly TRBD2 (6 bases). CDR1 and CDR2 from the germline V gene are SGHTS and YDEGEE. CDR3 size: 14 residues. With 4 bases removed from V and 2 bases from J, the gap between germline ends came to 13 bases. Full variable domain (remainder filled in from reference TRBV5-8 and TRBJ2-7): EAGVTQSPTHLIKTRGQQATLRCSPISGHTSVYWYQQALGLGLQFLLWYDEGEERNRGNFPPRFSGRQFPNYSSELNVNALELEDSALYLCASSRQAGPYEQYFGPGTRLTVT.

This clone was detected a few times. The V gene is TRBV30, the J gene TRBJ2-3; D gene uncertain. The CDR3 totals 15 residues. V was clipped by 2 bases and J by 0 bases, with 12 bases between them. The germline CDR1 and CDR2 sequences are GTSNPN and SVGIG (reference sequence). CDR3: CAWSRIAASTDTQYF. The DNA for the CDR3 is TGTGCCTGGAGTCGAATAGCTGCAAGCACAGATACGCAGTATTTT.

This sequence joins TRBV18 and TRBJ1-5, with TRBD1 matching 7 bases. Germline-derived CDR1 and CDR2 are KGHSH and LQKENI. There are 16 residues in the CDR3. J was trimmed by 6 bases and V by 4 bases; bases with no gene match: 12. In DNA, the CDR3 is TGTGCCAGCTCACTAGGCACAACAGGGGTAGGTCAGCCCCAGCATTTT. As protein: CASSLGTTGVGQPQHF. Together with reference TRBV18 and TRBJ1-5, the CDR3 gives the full variable domain: NAGVMQNPRHLVRRRGQEARLRCSPMKGHSHVYWYRQLPEEGLKFMVYLQKENIIDESGMPKERFSAEFPKEGPSILRIQQVVRGDSAAYFCASSLGTTGVGQPQHFGDGTRLSIL.

The chain joins TRBV5-3 to TRBJ2-2, with D unclear. TRBV5-3 is classed as an ORF, of uncertain function. V was trimmed by 0 bases and J by 8 bases, leaving 8 bases between them. The length of the CDR3 is 13 residues. The CDR3 coding sequence is TGTGCCAGAAGCTTGGGCGTTTGGGGGGAGCTGTTTTTT. It codes for CARSLGVWGELFF.

The chain employs TRBV6-5 and TRBJ1-2; D possibly corresponds to TRBD1 (6 bases). Trimming left V 4 bases short and J 2 bases short, with 8 bases between. The CDR3 has 13 amino acids. The germline V gene has CDR1 MNHEY and CDR2 SVGAGI. The CDR3 DNA sequence: TGTGCCAGCAGTTCGACAGGAAACTATGGCTACACCTTC. The encoded protein is CASSSTGNYGYTF.

In DNA form, the CDR3 reads TGTGCCAGCTCACTATTCACGGCAGGGGGGAACTATGGCTACACCTTC. Translation: CASSLFTAGGNYGYTF. V gene TRBV18 combines with J gene TRBJ1-2; 7 positions match TRBD1. Germline values: CDR1 KGHSH, CDR2 LQKENI. This CDR3 spans 16 amino acids. Germline trimming cut 4 bases from V and 2 bases from J; bases unmatched to any gene: 10.

V gene TRBV28 combines with J gene TRBJ2-1; weak D call: TRBD2 (6 bases). The CDR3 is made up of 16 amino acids. Germline CDR1 reads MDHEN; CDR2 reads SYDVKM. The V end lost 6 bases, the J end lost 3 bases, and 18 bases lay between the germline ends. The CDR3 sequence is CASSASWGVDYNEQFF. Here the CDR3 DNA reads TGTGCCAGCAGCGCGTCTTGGGGGGTTGACTACAATGAGCAGTTCTTC. Variable domain in full (rest from reference TRBV28 and TRBJ2-1): DVKVTQSSRYLVKRTGEKVFLECVQDMDHENMFWYRQDPGLGLRLIYFSYDVKMKEKGDIPEGYSVSREKKERFSLILESASTNQTSMYLCASSASWGVDYNEQFFGPGTRLTVL.

The V gene is TRBV30, the J gene TRBJ1-3, with D hard to call. The V end was cut by 0 bases, the J end by 6 bases, with 9 bases between. This CDR3 has 13 residues. Germline CDR1 and CDR2: GTSNPN and SVGIG (reference sequence). The CDR3 here is CAWSVGGINTIYF. As DNA, the CDR3 is TGTGCCTGGAGTGTAGGAGGGATAAACACCATATATTTT.

The chain recombines TRBV6-6 with TRBJ2-3; no definite D call. Per germline, CDR1 MNHNY and CDR2 SVGAGI (reference sequence). V was cut by 6 bases and J by 0 bases, with 10 bases left in between. The length of the CDR3 is 14 residues. The CDR3 coding sequence is TGTGCCAGCAGGGTGCAGACTAGCACAGATACGCAGTATTTT. This sequence encodes CASRVQTSTDTQYF.

Written as DNA, the CDR3 is TGTGCCAGCAGTGAAGCCTGGGACAGGAATTCACCCCTCCACTTT. Translation: CASSEAWDRNSPLHF. The V gene is TRBV6-1, the J gene TRBJ1-6; 8 bases match TRBD1. V shed 0 bases and J 7 bases; nucleotides not matched to a gene: 2. CDR3 length equals 15 residues. Germline-derived CDR1 and CDR2 are MNHNS and SASEGT.

This clone was observed a handful of times. The genes are TRBV12-3 or TRBV12-4 and TRBJ2-2; TRBD2 is a possible D gene (7 bases). This CDR3 comprises 13 residues. The V and J ends lost 10 bases and 7 bases respectively, with 16 bases between them. CDR3 residues: CATYRGGFGELFF. The CDR3, as DNA: TGTGCCACATATAGGGGGGGGTTCGGGGAGCTGTTTTTT.

This clone was seen only once. The chain recombines TRBV3-1 (or the pseudogene TRBV3-2) with TRBJ2-2, with TRBD1 matching over 10 bases. This CDR3 has 15 residues. Germline CDR1 and CDR2: LGHDT and YNNKEL (reference sequence). With 1 base clipped from V and 6 bases from J, the junction kept 2 bases outside the gene matches. The CDR3 reads CASSQGQGAAGELFF. The CDR3 DNA is TGTGCCAGCAGCCAAGGACAGGGGGCAGCCGGGGAGCTGTTTTTT.

To note about this clone: This same CDR3 is encoded by further DNA sequences in the sample. The chain combines TRBV7-9 with TRBJ2-3; TRBD2 matches at 11 bases. J lost 3 bases, V lost 5 bases, and 4 bases had no gene match. Germline V lookup: CDR1 SEHNR, CDR2 FQNEAQ (reference sequence). The CDR3 is 15 residues long. CDR3 DNA sequence: TGTGCCAGCAGCACTGGACTAGCGGGTACAGATACGCAGTATTTT. Amino acid sequence: CASSTGLAGTDTQYF.

V is TRBV6-5 and J is TRBJ2-7, with D possibly matching TRBD1 (6 bases). This CDR3 has 13 residues. V was pared by 2 bases and J by 3 bases, with 8 bases between. Germline V CDR1 and CDR2: MNHEY, SVGAGI. CDR3 nucleotides: TGTGCCAGCAGTTACCGAGGGGGCTACGAGCAGTACTTC. Translated, it gives CASSYRGGYEQYF.